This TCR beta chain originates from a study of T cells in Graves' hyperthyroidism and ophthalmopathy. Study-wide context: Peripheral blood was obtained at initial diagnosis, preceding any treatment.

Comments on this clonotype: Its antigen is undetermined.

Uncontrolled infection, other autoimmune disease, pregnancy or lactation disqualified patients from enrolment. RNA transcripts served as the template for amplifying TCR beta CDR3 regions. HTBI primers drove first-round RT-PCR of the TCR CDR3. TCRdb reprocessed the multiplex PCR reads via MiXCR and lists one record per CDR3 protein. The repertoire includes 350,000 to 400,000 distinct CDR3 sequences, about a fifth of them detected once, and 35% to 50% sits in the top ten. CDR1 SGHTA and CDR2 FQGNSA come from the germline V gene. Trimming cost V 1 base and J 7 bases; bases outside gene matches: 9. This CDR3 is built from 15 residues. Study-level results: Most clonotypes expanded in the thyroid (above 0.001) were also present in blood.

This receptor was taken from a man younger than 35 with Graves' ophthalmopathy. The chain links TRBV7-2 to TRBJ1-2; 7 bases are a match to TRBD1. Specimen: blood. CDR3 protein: CASSLGPGTELGYTF. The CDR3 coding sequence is TGTGCCAGCAGCTTAGGTCCTGGGACAGAGCTTGGCTACACCTTC.